The 27 T cell receptor beta chains below come from one sample, sequenced in a study of CD8 T cells in ankylosing spondylitis (dated by TCRdb to 2017 to 2019). Receptor amplification or capture employed 5' RACE. The sequencing machine was an Illumina HiSeq 2500. TCRdb reran the public reads through fastp at Q25 and MiXCR, keeping productive beta chains. Each record represents a unique CDR3 protein, reported with the most common genes and DNA among its rows. The table for this sample lists a few hundred thousand distinct CDR3 sequences; less than 25% of them were counted only once. Together, the top ten hold roughly 4% of the sample. Sequenced sample: blood, either unsorted or a sorted T cell fraction (not recorded which). The receptor source for this set is a female donor with ankylosing spondylitis or in good health (not recorded which).

The rearrangement joins TRBV2 to TRBJ2-7; 9 bases are shared with TRBD1. J lost 3 bases, V lost 4 bases, and 10 bases had no gene match. CDR3 length equals 16 residues. The germline V gene has CDR1 SNHLY and CDR2 FYNNEI. CDR3 in amino acids: CASSGGIGTGFYEQYF. DNA of the CDR3: TGTGCCAGCAGTGGGGGGATCGGGACAGGGTTCTACGAGCAGTACTTC.

A few counts support this clonotype. The chain has TRBV4-3 and TRBJ2-7; TRBD2 aligns across 12 bases. V lost 1 base and J lost 7; bases outside the gene matches: 11. Germline-derived CDR1 and CDR2 are LGHNA and YSLEER. The CDR3 runs to 17 residues. The CDR3 DNA reads as TGCGCCAGCAGCCAAGCTCTCCTAGCGGGAGGGCCGGGGGAGCAGTACTTC. Protein product: CASSQALLAGGPGEQYF.

This chain connects TRBV19 to TRBJ2-1; D possibly matches TRBD1 or TRBD2 (5 bases each). Germline V gives CDR1 LNHDA, CDR2 SQIVND (reference sequence). The length of the CDR3 is 12 residues. V lost 5 bases to trimming and J lost 9 bases, with 11 bases between them. In nucleotides, the CDR3 is TGTGCCAGTAGTTCAACTAGGGGTGAGCAGTTCTTC. Translation gives CASSSTRGEQFF. Together with reference TRBV19 and TRBJ2-1, the CDR3 gives the full variable domain: DGGITQSPKYLFRKEGQNVTLSCEQNLNHDAMYWYRQDPGQGLRLIYYSQIVNDFQKGDIAEGYSVSREKKESFPLTVTSAQKNPTAFYLCASSSTRGEQFFGPGTRLTVL.

This clonotype was counted a few times. This chain joins TRBV5-1 and TRBJ2-3, with 8 positions matching TRBD2. The CDR3 loop spans 15 amino acids. Germline assignment: CDR1 SGHRS and CDR2 YFSETQ. Unmatched junction bases numbered 8, after V lost 3 bases and J lost 5 bases. The CDR3 DNA reads as TGCGCCAGCAGCTGGACGGGAGGGCCCGAAGATACGCAGTATTTT. As protein: CASSWTGGPEDTQYF.

V is TRBV6-5 and J is TRBJ2-2; TRBD1 matches 12 bases. V shed 5 bases and J 4 bases; nucleotides not matched to a gene: 8. The CDR3 has 17 residues. Per the germline V gene, CDR1 is MNHEY and CDR2 is SVGAGI. This CDR3 reads CASSHQGTGGVTGELFF. The CDR3 region has the DNA TGTGCCAGCAGTCACCAGGGGACAGGGGGCGTCACCGGGGAGCTGTTTTTT.

The J gene is TRBJ2-3, the V gene TRBV20-1, with D possibly matching TRBD2 (6 bases). The CDR3 runs to 13 residues. Germline V gene lookup returns CDR1 DFQATT and CDR2 SNEGSKA (reference sequence). Trimming left V 4 bases short and J 0 bases short, with 8 bases between. CDR3 coding DNA: TGCAGTGCTATAGCGGCTAGCACAGATACGCAGTATTTT. Protein: CSAIAASTDTQYF.

This clonotype has more than one count but fewer than ten. The chain is built from TRBV6-5 and TRBJ2-7, with D perhaps given as TRBD1 or TRBD2 (6 bases each). The CDR3 runs 15 residues. Germline CDR1 reads MNHEY; CDR2 reads SVGAGI. Trimming shortened V by 3 bases and J by 5 bases, and 17 bases separated the two germline ends. CDR3 nucleotide sequence: TGTGCCAGCAGTTATCGGGGGCTAGGGCTGAACGAGCAGTACTTC. It codes for CASSYRGLGLNEQYF.

This chain connects TRBV6-1 to TRBJ2-7; 10 bases align to TRBD2. Germline assignment: CDR1 MNHNS and CDR2 SASEGT. The CDR3 extends over 15 amino acids. The trim removed 7 bases at V and 5 bases at J, leaving 11 bases unmatched. The CDR3 sequence: CASTPTSGNFHEQYF. The CDR3 DNA sequence: TGTGCCAGCACCCCCACTAGCGGGAACTTTCACGAGCAGTACTTC.

The V and J genes are TRBV12-3 or TRBV12-4 and TRBJ2-2; 8 nucleotides agree with TRBD2. The CDR3 is 16 amino acids. The trim removed 5 bases at V and 0 bases at J, leaving 5 bases unmatched. The CDR3 nucleotides are TGTGCCAGCAGTACTACGGGACTAGCGAACACCGGGGAGCTGTTTTTT. Translated, it gives CASSTTGLANTGELFF.

The chain carries TRBV4-2 and TRBJ1-1, with D hard to call. CDR1 is LGHNA and CDR2 is YNFKEQ in the germline V gene. V dropped 2 bases and J dropped 2 bases, with 9 bases sitting between them. The CDR3 contains 14 residues. CDR3 in amino acids: CASSQRRLNTEAFF. The DNA of the CDR3 is TGTGCCAGCAGCCAACGGCGGCTAAACACTGAAGCTTTCTTT.

This clonotype occurred a few times. V gene TRBV6-1 combines with J gene TRBJ2-1, with TRBD2 as a possible D gene (5 bases). Germline V gene data show CDR1 as MNHNS and CDR2 as SASEGT. This CDR3 is built from 15 residues. Trimming stripped 10 bases from V and 3 bases from J, with 19 bases between. The CDR3 sequence: CATKIPGNSYNEQFF. The CDR3 coding sequence is TGTGCCACCAAGATCCCCGGGAATAGCTACAATGAGCAGTTCTTC.

As for this clonotype: This clone may be a read error of a much larger clone one base away. This chain connects TRBV12-3 or TRBV12-4 to TRBJ2-2; D may be TRBD2 (6 bases). This CDR3 contains 14 residues. The CDR3 nucleotides read TGTGCCTGCAGCCCGCTAGCGCAGGGCGGGGAGCTGTTTTTT. This translates into CACSPLAQGGELFF.

This clonotype was observed a handful of times. The chain couples TRBV28 to TRBJ2-3; no clear D. V gave up 6 bases and J gave up 1 base, with 11 bases separating them. The germline gives CDR1 MDHEN, CDR2 SYDVKM. The CDR3 has 14 amino acids. CDR3 in amino acids: CASSGPDGTDTQYF. For the CDR3, the DNA is TGTGCCAGCAGCGGCCCGGACGGCACAGATACGCAGTATTTT.

The genes are TRBV6-5 and TRBJ1-6; D remains ambiguous. The germline V and J ends were trimmed by 0 bases and 9 bases, with 21 bases remaining between them. Germline lookup yields CDR1 MNHEY and CDR2 SVGAGI. This CDR3 is built from 18 residues. Here the CDR3 DNA reads TGTGCCAGCAGTTACTCGAGTGCGGACGGAATGGTCGGTTCACCCCTCCACTTT. Encoded protein: CASSYSSADGMVGSPLHF.

The rearrangement links TRBV29-1 to TRBJ2-2; D ambiguous. Deletions cut 3 bases from V and 2 bases from J, with 7 bases between. Germline V CDR1 and CDR2: SQVTM, ANQGSEA. CDR3 length equals 13 residues. CDR3 sequence (DNA): TGCAGCGTTGATCACGGTAACACCGGGGAGCTGTTTTTT. Protein: CSVDHGNTGELFF.

CDR3 protein: CASSLRDGNYGYTF. The CDR3, as DNA: TGTGCCAGCAGCTTGCGGGACGGAAACTATGGCTACACCTTC. V is TRBV7-2 and J is TRBJ1-2, with TRBD1 as a possible D gene (5 bases). From germline, CDR1 is SGHTA and CDR2 FQGNSA. V was shortened by 3 bases and J by 2 bases, with 10 bases between the two germline ends. The length of the CDR3 is 14 residues. Using reference TRBV7-2 and TRBJ1-2 for the parts outside the CDR3, the full variable domain is GAGVSQSPSNKVTEKGKDVELRCDPISGHTALYWYRQSLGQGLEFLIYFQGNSAPDKSGLPSDRFSAERTGGSVSTLTIQRTQQEDSAVYLCASSLRDGNYGYTFGSGTRLTVV.

This clonotype was seen a few times. The gene calls are TRBV20-1 and TRBJ2-3; 14 nucleotides line up with TRBD2. The CDR3 sequence is 16 residues long. V was clipped by 6 bases and J by 0 bases; unmatched bases: 5. The germline V gene encodes CDR1 DFQATT and CDR2 SNEGSKA (reference sequence). The CDR3 is CSAGTSGSRSTDTQYF. CDR3 bases: TGCAGTGCCGGGACTAGCGGGAGTCGAAGCACAGATACGCAGTATTTT.

The rearrangement links TRBV27 to TRBJ2-1; 7 bases fit TRBD2. Germline-derived CDR1 and CDR2 are MNHEY and SMNVEV (reference sequence). The CDR3 spans 15 residues. The ends lost 5 bases at V and 5 bases at J; junction bases unmatched: 9. The DNA of the CDR3 is TGTGCCAGCAGTCCCCGCCCTAGCGGAAACAATGAGCAGTTCTTC. As protein: CASSPRPSGNNEQFF.

The chain joins TRBV2 to TRBJ2-1; 7 bases align to TRBD2. Germline lookup yields CDR1 SNHLY and CDR2 FYNNEI. CDR3 length: 16 amino acids. Losses at the gene ends were 3 bases for V and 5 bases for J; bases not matched to a gene: 10. The chain's CDR3 is CASSDPYREANNEQFF. In DNA, the CDR3 is TGTGCCAGCAGTGATCCCTACCGGGAGGCAAACAATGAGCAGTTCTTC.

In its sample, this clonotype was seen once. The chain links TRBV10-3 to TRBJ2-7; D gene ambiguous. V dropped 0 bases and J dropped 2 bases, with 8 bases sitting between them. Per germline, CDR1 ENHRY and CDR2 SYGVKD. There are 14 residues in the CDR3. CDR3 in DNA: TGTGCCATCAGTGAGTCGTCCAGAACCTACGAGCAGTACTTC. Protein product: CAISESSRTYEQYF.

The V and J genes are TRBV15 and TRBJ2-1; the match to TRBD1 covers 7 bases. V lost 4 bases to trimming and J lost 2 bases; unmatched junction nucleotides: 5. From germline, CDR1 is LNHNV and CDR2 YYDKDF (reference sequence). The CDR3 sequence is 15 residues long. The CDR3 sequence is CATSIRQGAYNEQFF. CDR3 bases: TGTGCCACCAGCATTAGACAGGGCGCCTACAATGAGCAGTTCTTC.

The chain recombines TRBV5-1 with TRBJ2-7, with D possibly TRBD2 on 6 matching bases. The CDR3 runs to 14 residues. Deletions cut 0 bases from V and 2 bases from J, with 9 bases between. In germline, CDR1 is SGHRS, CDR2 YFSETQ. The CDR3 sequence is CASSLAEGPYEQYF. The CDR3 DNA reads as TGCGCCAGCAGCTTGGCGGAGGGACCCTACGAGCAGTACTTC.

V gene TRBV20-1 combines with J gene TRBJ1-6; D is ambiguous. There are 13 residues in the CDR3. Germline-derived CDR1 and CDR2 are DFQATT and SNEGSKA (reference sequence). V shed 0 bases and J shed 15 bases, with 15 bases lying between them. The CDR3 DNA reads TGCAGTGCTAGAGATGCCCACCGGCCTGTCCTCCACTTT. This encodes CSARDAHRPVLHF.

The rearrangement links TRBV29-1 to TRBJ2-7; maybe TRBD1 (6 bases). The CDR3 consists of 14 residues. Looked up from germline, CDR1 is SQVTM and CDR2 is ANQGSEA. Trimming took 7 bases from V and 6 from J, leaving 22 bases between them. CDR3 protein: CSARGQSRDSEQYF. In DNA form, the CDR3 reads TGCAGCGCCCGAGGACAGTCCAGGGATTCCGAGCAGTACTTC.

This sequence joins TRBV20-1 and TRBJ2-7; 10 nucleotides line up with TRBD1. The CDR3 has 14 amino acids. Germline V gene sequence: CDR1 DFQATT, CDR2 SNEGSKA (reference sequence). V was clipped by 6 bases and J by 5 bases; unmatched bases: 10. The CDR3 nucleotides read TGCAGTGCGCACCGGGACAGGGGTGTCCACGAGCAGTACTTC. Translation gives CSAHRDRGVHEQYF.

V usage is TRBV28 and J usage is TRBJ2-1, with TRBD2 matching 8 bases. The CDR3 extends over 17 amino acids. Per the germline V gene, CDR1 is MDHEN and CDR2 is SYDVKM. The V segment lost 4 bases and the J segment 4 bases; nucleotides outside the gene matches: 12. The CDR3 here is CASSSRGTGGRYNEQFF. The CDR3 nucleotides read TGTGCCAGCAGTTCCCGCGGGACGGGAGGGCGATACAATGAGCAGTTCTTC. The variable domain in full, with the rest retrieved from reference TRBV28 and TRBJ2-1, is DVKVTQSSRYLVKRTGEKVFLECVQDMDHENMFWYRQDPGLGLRLIYFSYDVKMKEKGDIPEGYSVSREKKERFSLILESASTNQTSMYLCASSSRGTGGRYNEQFFGPGTRLTVL.

This clonotype was seen repeatedly, ten times or more. The chain combines TRBV20-1 with TRBJ2-7, with 7 bases identical to TRBD2. CDR3 length: 15 residues. Trimming at V came to 1 base and at J to 4 bases, leaving 10 bases not matched to a gene. Looked up from germline, CDR1 is DFQATT and CDR2 is SNEGSKA (reference sequence). The CDR3 spells CSARGSREIKYEQYF. The CDR3 DNA follows: TGCAGTGCTAGAGGGTCGCGGGAGATTAAGTACGAGCAGTACTTC.